These 15 T cell receptor beta chains were all obtained from the same sample, sequenced in a study of T cell repertoires in cytomegalovirus infection. TCRdb re-derived calls from the reads in MiXCR, one entry per CDR3 protein. Here the sample spans about 470,000 distinct CDR3 sequences, about two fifths being singletons. These receptors are not linked to any known antigen. Source: cultured PBMCs, taken from culture after CMV antigen stimulation. The origin of the receptors is a human donor in good health (CMV status not recorded). Some clones in this sample may be carry-over from other donors' samples.

This chain links TRBV5-4 with TRBJ2-1; 15 bases line up with TRBD2. V shed 2 bases and J 7 bases; nucleotides not matched to a gene: 1. Germline V CDR1 and CDR2: SGHNT, YYREEE (reference sequence). CDR3 length: 15 amino acids. CDR3 nucleotide sequence: TGTGCCAGCAGCTTTGGGACTAGCGGGAGGAATGAGCAGTTCTTC. It is translated as CASSFGTSGRNEQFF.

This clonotype came up a few times. The rearrangement joins TRBV7-2 to TRBJ2-4; 12 nucleotides line up with TRBD2. This CDR3 region has 16 residues. After removal of 1 base from V and 7 bases from J, the junction contained 5 bases not matched to a gene. The germline V gene has CDR1 SGHTA and CDR2 FQGNSA. The CDR3 DNA is TGTGCCAGCAGCTTAGTACTAGCGGGGGGTCTGAACATTCAGTACTTC. Translated, it gives CASSLVLAGGLNIQYF.

The rearrangement links TRBV10-3 to TRBJ1-2, with 9 positions matching TRBD1. Germline CDR1 ENHRY, CDR2 SYGVKD. The CDR3 sequence is 14 residues long. V gave up 4 bases and J gave up 0 bases; unmatched junction bases: 0. In DNA form, the CDR3 reads TGTGCCATCAGTGGGGACAGGGCTAACTATGGCTACACCTTC. It translates to CAISGDRANYGYTF.

This clonotype was observed a few times. This rearrangement joins TRBV10-3 to TRBJ1-5; 7 bases match TRBD1. This CDR3 has 15 amino acids. J was trimmed by 2 bases and V by 2 bases; bases with no gene match: 3. Per the germline V gene, CDR1 is ENHRY and CDR2 is SYGVKD. CDR3 nucleotides: TGTGCCATCAGTGAGGCGGACAGGCGCAATCAGCCCCAGCATTTT. Amino acids: CAISEADRRNQPQHF.

This clonotype was detected a few times. The V call is TRBV5-4, the J call TRBJ1-4, with 10 bases identical to TRBD1. V was clipped by 4 bases and J by 8 bases; unmatched bases: 5. Germline-derived CDR1 and CDR2 are SGHNT and YYREEE (reference sequence). CDR3 length equals 14 residues. CDR3 in amino acids: CASSTRTGGEKLFF. In DNA, the CDR3 is TGTGCCAGCAGCACAAGGACAGGGGGAGAAAAACTGTTTTTT.

This clonotype showed up just a few times. This chain joins TRBV6-1 and TRBJ1-2; D unclear. From germline, CDR1 is MNHNS and CDR2 SASEGT. The CDR3 consists of 16 residues. V lost 5 bases, J lost 0 bases, and 16 bases lay in between. The CDR3 sequence is CASSPRRRGTNYGYTF. The CDR3 bases are TGTGCCAGCAGTCCCCGGAGGAGAGGGACTAACTATGGCTACACCTTC.

The V call is TRBV5-5, the J call TRBJ1-2; D not resolved. This CDR3 has 14 residues. Germline V gene sequence: CDR1 SGHKS, CDR2 YYEKEE (reference sequence). Trimming removed 4 bases at V and 2 bases at J, with 12 bases between. The CDR3 nucleotides are TGTGCCAGCAGCCTACAAAGGGCAAACTATGGCTACACCTTC. Its translation is CASSLQRANYGYTF.

This rearrangement joins TRBV12-5 to TRBJ1-5; 8 nucleotides line up with TRBD1. The V segment lost 3 bases and the J segment 0 bases; nucleotides outside the gene matches: 10. CDR3 size: 18 residues. Germline V gives CDR1 LGHNT, CDR2 FRNRAP. The CDR3 region has the DNA TGTGCTAGTGGTTTTCAGGGGGCAACCCCGTATAGCAATCAGCCCCAGCATTTT. This gives the protein CASGFQGATPYSNQPQHF.

With respect to this clonotype: A much larger clone is a single base away; this may be a read error. The chain couples TRBV7-2 to TRBJ2-6; 8 bases are a match to TRBD2. The CDR3 extends over 16 amino acids. J gave up 2 bases and V 5 bases, and 5 bases lay outside the gene matches. The germline gives CDR1 SGHTA, CDR2 FQGNSA. CDR3 coding DNA: TGTGCCAGCAGCCCTAGCGGGTTCGCTGGGGCCAACGTCCTGACTTTC. As protein: CASSPSGFAGANVLTF.

This clonotype has more than one count but fewer than ten. V usage is TRBV7-2 and J usage is TRBJ1-2; 9 bases are shared with TRBD1. Per the germline V gene, CDR1 is SGHTA and CDR2 is FQGNSA. The CDR3 extends over 15 amino acids. V trimming: 6 bases; J trimming: 2 bases; junction bases outside the gene matches: 7. DNA for the CDR3: TGTGCCAGCAGACCAAGACAGGGGGAGAACTATGGCTACACCTTC. Translating it yields CASRPRQGENYGYTF.

V and J are TRBV20-1 and TRBJ2-7, with 7 bases aligning to TRBD1. The germline V gene encodes CDR1 DFQATT and CDR2 SNEGSKA (reference sequence). The CDR3 contains 12 residues. J lost 1 base, V lost 4 bases, and 1 base had no gene match. In nucleotides, the CDR3 is TGCAGTGCTAAGACAGGGTCCTACGAGCAGTACTTC. Translating it yields CSAKTGSYEQYF.

The chain is built from TRBV11-3 and TRBJ2-1, with D hard to call. Germline V gene sequence: CDR1 SGHNT, CDR2 YENEEA. V lost 0 bases and J 8 bases, leaving 5 bases between the germline ends. The CDR3 is 12 residues long. The CDR3 sequence: CASSLDRDEQFF. The CDR3 DNA is TGTGCCAGCAGCTTAGATCGCGATGAGCAGTTCTTC.

The V and J genes are TRBV12-3 or TRBV12-4 and TRBJ2-3; no clear D. CDR3 size: 15 residues. Trimming removed 7 bases from V and 0 bases from J, with 14 bases in between. This chain's CDR3 is CASKTHGASTDTQYF. The CDR3 DNA follows: TGTGCCAGCAAAACGCACGGTGCTAGCACAGATACGCAGTATTTT.

Only a few counts were recorded for this clonotype. The J gene is TRBJ2-3, the V gene TRBV12-3 or TRBV12-4; a weak D match, TRBD2 (5 bases). The V end lost 2 bases, the J end lost 2 bases, and 11 bases lay between the germline ends. The CDR3 runs to 15 residues. For the CDR3, the DNA is TGTGCCAGCAGTTTAACGACGGGAACCACAGATACGCAGTATTTT. It yields the protein CASSLTTGTTDTQYF.

This chain connects TRBV19 to TRBJ1-1; TRBD1 might be the D (5 bases). This CDR3 has 14 residues. Trimming left V 1 base short and J 3 bases short, with 9 bases between. Germline-derived CDR1 and CDR2 are LNHDA and SQIVND (reference sequence). CDR3 coding DNA: TGTGCCAGTAGTATAGCAGGGTTCGACACTGAAGCTTTCTTT. It codes for CASSIAGFDTEAFF.